The 29 T cell receptor beta chains below were found in one sample sequenced in a study of OX40 agonist ivuxolimab in advanced cancers. Measured with immunoSEQ multiplex PCR; TCRdb has only the in-frame clones, and not every one. In the table there are around 77,000 clones, roughly 78% of which are singletons. The sample in question was CD4+ or CD8+ T cells sorted from blood, obtained in a trial of the OX40 agonist ivuxolimab. The receptors come from an adult with an advanced solid tumor such as melanoma, head and neck, liver or kidney cancer.

The genes are TRBV5-5 and TRBJ2-1; 7 nucleotides align to TRBD1. This CDR3 has 15 residues. CDR1 is SGHKS and CDR2 is YYEKEE in the germline V gene (reference sequence). V trimming: 1 base; J trimming: 4 bases; junction bases outside the gene matches: 5. The CDR3 region is CASSLKQGQYNEQFF. CDR3 DNA: TGTGCCAGCAGCTTGAAACAGGGGCAGTACAATGAGCAGTTCTTC.

This chain uses TRBV6-6 with TRBJ2-1; the match to TRBD2 covers 7 bases. The CDR3 length is 13 residues. V gave up 7 bases and J gave up 7 bases; unmatched junction bases: 7. Germline assignment: CDR1 MNHNY and CDR2 SVGAGI (reference sequence). This CDR3 reads CASTSGGTNEQFF. The CDR3 DNA follows: TGTGCCAGCACCTCGGGAGGTACGAATGAGCAGTTCTTC.

CDR3 loop: CASSPRWQRELFF. The CDR3 bases are TGTGCCAGCAGTCCCCGTTGGCAGAGGGAGCTGTTTTTT. This chain uses TRBV6-1 with TRBJ2-2, with D uncertain. Trimming removed 5 bases from V and 9 bases from J, with 13 bases in between. CDR3 size: 13 residues. Per the germline V gene, CDR1 is MNHNS and CDR2 is SASEGT.

At least ten counts were recorded for this clone. The chain carries TRBV2 and TRBJ1-1; no firm D call. Germline V gene data show CDR1 as SNHLY and CDR2 as FYNNEI. V was pared by 8 bases and J by 0 bases, with 10 bases between. The CDR3 extends over 13 amino acids. The DNA for the CDR3 is TGTGCCAGCTACGCCTCTCTGAACACTGAAGCTTTCTTT. It codes for CASYASLNTEAFF.

The rearrangement uses TRBV27 and TRBJ1-1; D is uncertain. Germline CDR1 is MNHEY and CDR2 is SMNVEV (reference sequence). This CDR3 contains 13 residues. Trimming left V 5 bases short and J 1 base short, with 8 bases between. The CDR3 loop is CASSLRTNTEAFF. The CDR3 DNA reads TGTGCCAGCAGTCTCCGGACGAACACTGAAGCTTTCTTT.

V usage is TRBV10-3 and J usage is TRBJ1-5, with 7 bases aligning to TRBD1. After removal of 6 bases from V and 4 bases from J, the junction contained 3 bases not matched to a gene. Germline V gives CDR1 ENHRY, CDR2 SYGVKD. This CDR3 region has 13 residues. CDR3 sequence: CAIRGQTNQPQHF. The CDR3 nucleotides are TGTGCCATCAGGGGACAGACAAATCAGCCCCAGCATTTT.

This clone has only a few counts. This chain links TRBV25-1 with TRBJ1-1; 7 bases agree with TRBD1. Germline V gives CDR1 MGHDK, CDR2 SYGVNS. V lost 6 bases to trimming and J lost 4 bases; unmatched junction nucleotides: 11. CDR3 length: 15 residues. CDR3 sequence: CASRESRQGFTEAFF. Written as DNA, the CDR3 is TGTGCCAGCAGGGAAAGCAGACAGGGTTTCACTGAAGCTTTCTTT.

The rearrangement links TRBV18 to TRBJ2-1; 10 bases line up with TRBD2. Trimming took 3 bases from V and 7 from J; bases not matched to a gene: 3. The CDR3 sequence is 14 residues long. Per the germline V gene, CDR1 is KGHSH and CDR2 is LQKENI. CDR3 sequence reads: CASSPQTSGNEQFF. DNA for the CDR3: TGTGCCAGCTCACCTCAGACTAGCGGGAATGAGCAGTTCTTC.

The chain recombines TRBV19 with TRBJ2-1; possibly TRBD2 for D (6 bases). Trimming pared 2 bases from V and 9 bases from J, leaving 14 bases between. The germline gives CDR1 LNHDA, CDR2 SQIVND (reference sequence). The CDR3 sequence is 14 residues long. The CDR3 nucleotides read TGTGCCAGTAGTATAAGTGGGAGGATGGGTGAGCAGTTCTTC. Amino acids: CASSISGRMGEQFF.

The chain's CDR3 is CASSWVMETNTEAFF. CDR3 bases: TGTGCCAGCAGTTGGGTTATGGAAACTAACACTGAAGCTTTCTTT. This sequence joins TRBV7-8 and TRBJ1-1; D not certain. V gave up 6 bases and J gave up 2 bases, with 16 bases separating them. Germline CDR1 reads SGHVS; CDR2 reads FQNEAQ. The CDR3 is 15 residues long. The whole variable domain, filled in from reference TRBV7-8 and TRBJ1-1, reads GAGVSQSPRYKVAKRGQDVALRCDPISGHVSLFWYQQALGQGPEFLTYFQNEAQLDKSGLPSDRFFAERPEGSVSTLKIQRTQQEDSAVYLCASSWVMETNTEAFFGQGTRLTVV.

The gene calls are TRBV15 and TRBJ1-5; the D is unclear. Germline-derived CDR1 and CDR2 are LNHNV and YYDKDF (reference sequence). CDR3 size: 13 residues. V lost 1 base and J 2 bases, leaving 3 bases between the germline ends. The CDR3 sequence is CATSRVGNQPQHF. The CDR3 DNA reads as TGTGCCACCAGCAGAGTGGGCAATCAGCCCCAGCATTTT.

The V call is TRBV5-4, the J call TRBJ2-1; D gene unclear. V lost 2 bases to trimming and J lost 0 bases, with 9 bases between them. Germline CDR1 SGHNT, CDR2 YYREEE (reference sequence). The CDR3 consists of 15 residues. CDR3 sequence (DNA): TGTGCCAGCAGCTTTGTAGGTAGCTCCTACAATGAGCAGTTCTTC. This encodes CASSFVGSSYNEQFF.

The chain carries TRBV7-9 and TRBJ2-5; D possibly corresponds to TRBD2 (5 bases). Germline CDR1 and CDR2: SEHNR and FQNEAQ (reference sequence). Trimming left V 4 bases short and J 14 bases short, with 14 bases between. This CDR3 contains 11 residues. The CDR3 reads CASSSTGSFYF. The CDR3 coding sequence is TGTGCCAGCAGCTCGACGGGGTCTTTCTACTTC.

The chain links TRBV18 to TRBJ2-7; possibly TRBD2 for D (6 bases). Trimming removed 5 bases at V and 1 base at J, with 12 bases between. CDR1 is KGHSH, CDR2 LQKENI, per germline. The CDR3 covers 14 residues. The CDR3 region has the DNA TGTGCCAGCTCAGGATCTGGGGGGTCCTACGAGCAGTACTTC. Its translation is CASSGSGGSYEQYF.

The rearrangement joins TRBV5-1 to TRBJ2-7; 7 bases are a match to TRBD2. The CDR3 consists of 15 residues. Germline loops: CDR1 SGHRS, CDR2 YFSETQ. J lost 3 bases, V lost 3 bases, and 9 bases had no gene match. As DNA, the CDR3 is TGCGCCAGCAGCTGGACTAGAGGTGGTGACTACGAGCAGTACTTC. Translation gives CASSWTRGGDYEQYF.

About this clone itself: The junction departs from the called germline gene at one end, perhaps through a read error. The chain links TRBV5-6 to TRBJ2-1; the match to TRBD1 covers 10 bases. Germline loops: CDR1 SGHDT, CDR2 YYEEEE. The CDR3 is 12 amino acids. CDR3 DNA sequence: TGTGCCAGCAGCGCTACGACAGGGGGCAAACTCTTC. Protein: CASSATTGGKLF.

V gene TRBV28 combines with J gene TRBJ1-2; D is unresolved. Trimming stripped 5 bases from V and 5 bases from J, with 6 bases between. The CDR3 consists of 11 residues. The V gene's germline CDR1 is MDHEN and CDR2 SYDVKM. The CDR3 loop is CASSTEYGYTF. CDR3 bases: TGTGCCAGCAGTACCGAATATGGCTACACCTTC.

The chain has TRBV5-1 and TRBJ1-5, with D perhaps matching TRBD1 (5 bases). Per the germline V gene, CDR1 is SGHRS and CDR2 is YFSETQ. This CDR3 contains 15 residues. V was trimmed by 3 bases and J by 1 base, leaving 11 bases between them. The CDR3 protein is CASSSLGESNQPQHF. Written as DNA, the CDR3 is TGCGCCAGCAGCTCCCTAGGGGAGAGCAATCAGCCCCAGCATTTT.

This clone was detected once. This sequence joins TRBV6-5 and TRBJ2-5; D possibly matches TRBD1 or TRBD2 (5 bases each). The CDR3 has 14 residues. The V gene's germline CDR1 is MNHEY and CDR2 SVGAGI. V lost 0 bases, J lost 6 bases, and 11 bases lay in between. CDR3 in amino acids: CASSYSVRGQTQYF. CDR3 in DNA: TGTGCCAGCAGTTACTCGGTTAGGGGACAGACCCAGTACTTC.

The CDR3 loop is CASSPGQGGNEKLFF. CDR3 bases: TGTGCCAGCTCACCAGGACAGGGTGGTAATGAAAAACTGTTTTTT. The V gene is TRBV18, the J gene TRBJ1-4; 8 nucleotides agree with TRBD1. The junction had 3 bases not matched to a gene; V was cut back by 2 bases and J by 4 bases. The CDR3 is 15 amino acids. Germline V gene data show CDR1 as KGHSH and CDR2 as LQKENI.

V is TRBV28 and J is TRBJ2-1; 10 bases are a match to TRBD1. V dropped 5 bases and J dropped 9; count of bases not matched to a gene: 10. The CDR3 spans 15 residues. The germline V gene encodes CDR1 MDHEN and CDR2 SYDVKM. The CDR3 nucleotides read TGTGCCAGCAGTGTACCGGGACAGGGGCACGGTGAGCAGTTCTTC. It is translated as CASSVPGQGHGEQFF.

V gene TRBV27 combines with J gene TRBJ2-7; 9 bases line up with TRBD2. With 2 bases clipped from V and 5 bases from J, the junction kept 7 bases outside the gene matches. CDR3 length: 15 residues. Per germline, CDR1 MNHEY and CDR2 SMNVEV (reference sequence). The CDR3 nucleotides are TGTGCCAGCAGTTTAAAGCCCGGGACTAGCCACGAGCAGTACTTC. Translation: CASSLKPGTSHEQYF.

The chain carries TRBV7-8 and TRBJ2-4; tentative D call: TRBD2 (5 bases). The germline V gene encodes CDR1 SGHVS and CDR2 FQNEAQ. Trimming cost V 2 bases and J 0 bases, with 8 bases left between them. This CDR3 has 15 amino acids. CDR3 in DNA: TGTGCCAGCAGCTTACAAGGACTAGCCAAAAACATTCAGTACTTC. It yields the protein CASSLQGLAKNIQYF.

This sequence joins TRBV5-4 and TRBJ1-4, with no clear D. The CDR3 length is 17 residues. V was clipped by 3 bases and J by 5 bases, with 20 bases between them. Germline V lookup: CDR1 SGHNT, CDR2 YYREEE (reference sequence). This CDR3 reads CASSSYTTGRDNEKLFF. The CDR3 nucleotides read TGTGCCAGCAGCTCATATACGACCGGACGCGACAATGAAAAACTGTTTTTT.

The chain has TRBV29-1 and TRBJ1-5; possibly TRBD1 for D (6 bases). CDR1 is SQVTM, CDR2 ANQGSEA, per germline. The CDR3 contains 13 residues. V lost 5 bases to trimming and J lost 1 base, with 9 bases between them. CDR3 DNA sequence: TGCAGCGTTTCCGACAGGAGCAATCAGCCCCAGCATTTT. As protein: CSVSDRSNQPQHF.

This chain links TRBV14 with TRBJ1-1; D not resolved. The V gene lost 0 bases and the J gene lost 4 bases, with 6 bases spanning the gap. Germline CDR1 SGHDN, CDR2 FVKESK. CDR3 size: 13 residues. Here the CDR3 DNA reads TGTGCCAGCAGCCAAGAACAGACCACTGAAGCTTTCTTT. It translates to CASSQEQTTEAFF.

The chain recombines TRBV7-9 with TRBJ2-5; 10 nucleotides line up with TRBD1. CDR3 length: 16 residues. V lost 5 bases to trimming and J lost 4 bases; unmatched junction nucleotides: 10. Germline V gives CDR1 SEHNR, CDR2 FQNEAQ (reference sequence). The CDR3 loop is CASSVGTGEIGETQYF. In DNA form, the CDR3 reads TGTGCCAGCAGCGTCGGGACAGGGGAAATAGGAGAGACCCAGTACTTC.

This rearrangement joins TRBV5-1 to TRBJ2-1; the D gene is possibly TRBD2 (5 bases). Trimming cost V 3 bases and J 4 bases, with 14 bases left between them. Per germline, CDR1 SGHRS and CDR2 YFSETQ. CDR3 length: 15 amino acids. CDR3 bases: TGCGCCAGCAGCTCAGAGGGTCCGCCATACAATGAGCAGTTCTTC. Protein product: CASSSEGPPYNEQFF.

This chain connects TRBV7-3 to TRBJ2-7; D unclear. Germline loops: CDR1 SGHTA, CDR2 FQGTGA. V was shortened by 4 bases and J by 4 bases, with 11 bases between the two germline ends. The CDR3 consists of 13 residues. CDR3 protein: CASSSPSVYEQYF. As DNA, the CDR3 is TGTGCCAGCAGCTCCCCCAGCGTGTACGAGCAGTACTTC.